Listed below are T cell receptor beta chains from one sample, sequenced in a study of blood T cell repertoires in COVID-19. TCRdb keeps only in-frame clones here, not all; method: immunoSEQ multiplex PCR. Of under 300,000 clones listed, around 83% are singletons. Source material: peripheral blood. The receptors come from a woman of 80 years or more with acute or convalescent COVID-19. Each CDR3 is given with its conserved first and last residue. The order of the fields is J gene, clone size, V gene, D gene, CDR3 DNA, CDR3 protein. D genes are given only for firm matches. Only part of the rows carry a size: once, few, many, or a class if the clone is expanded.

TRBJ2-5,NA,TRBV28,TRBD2,TGTGCCAGCAGTCGGGGACTAGGGGAGACCCAGTACTTC,CASSRGLGETQYF
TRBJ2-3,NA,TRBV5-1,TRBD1,TGCGCCAGCAGCTTCGCAGGGGGAGATACGCAGTATTTT,CASSFAGGDTQYF
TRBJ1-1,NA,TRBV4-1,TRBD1,TGCGCCAGCAGCCATCCCGGGACAGTTAACACTGAAGCTTTCTTT,CASSHPGTVNTEAFF
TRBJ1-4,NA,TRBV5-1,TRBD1,TGCGCCAGCAGCTTGGGAGTACAGGGGAGTGAAAAACTGTTTTTT,CASSLGVQGSEKLFF
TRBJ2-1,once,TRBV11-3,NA,TGTGCCAGCAGCTTAGATTGGAGACTCTCCACTGAGCAGTTCTTC,CASSLDWRLSTEQFF
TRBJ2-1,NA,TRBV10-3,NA,TGTGCCATCAGTGTCGCCGGGACACTATACAATGAGCAGTTCTTC,CAISVAGTLYNEQFF
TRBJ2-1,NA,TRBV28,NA,TGTGCCAGCAGTTTAGGGGCGGGGATATACAATGAGCAGTTCTTC,CASSLGAGIYNEQFF
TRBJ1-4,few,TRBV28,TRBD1,TGTGCCAGCAGTCAATTGACAGGGAGTGAAAAACTGTTTTTT,CASSQLTGSEKLFF
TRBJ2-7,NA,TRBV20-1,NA,TGCAGTGCTAGTAAAGCGCCCACCTACGAGCAGTACTTC,CSASKAPTYEQYF
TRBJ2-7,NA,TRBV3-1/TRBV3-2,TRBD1,TGTGCCAGCAGCCAGGAACAGGGGGCCTTTCCCTACGAGCAGTACTTC,CASSQEQGAFPYEQYF
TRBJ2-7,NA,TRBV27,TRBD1,TGTGCCAGCAGCAGGGACAGCTCCTACGAGCAGTACTTC,CASSRDSSYEQYF
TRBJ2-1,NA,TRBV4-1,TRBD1,TGCGCCAGCAGCCGGGGACAGACGTACAATGAGCAGTTCTTC,CASSRGQTYNEQFF
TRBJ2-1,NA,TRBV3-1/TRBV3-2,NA,TGTGCCAGCAGCCAAACTCGGCCTAGCAGTCCCCATGAGCAGTTCTTC,CASSQTRPSSPHEQFF
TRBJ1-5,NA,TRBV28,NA,TGTGCCAGCAGTTCCGGACAGCCCAATCAGCCCCAGCATTTT,CASSSGQPNQPQHF
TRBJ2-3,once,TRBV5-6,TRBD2,TGTGCCAGCAGCTTGGGACTAGCGGGGGGTAGCACAGATACGCAGTATTTT,CASSLGLAGGSTDTQYF
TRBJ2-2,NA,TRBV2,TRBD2,TGTGCCAGCAGTTCGAGCGGGGCCATGAACACCGGGGAGCTGTTTTTT,CASSSSGAMNTGELFF
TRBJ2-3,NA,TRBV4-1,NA,TGCGCCAGCAGCCAAGATATCTTGGGGGGGGCCGCAGATACGCAGTATTTT,CASSQDILGGAADTQYF
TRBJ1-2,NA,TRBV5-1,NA,TGCGCCAGCAGCTTGGACAGAGGGGGCTACACCTTC,CASSLDRGGYTF
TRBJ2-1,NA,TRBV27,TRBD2,TGTGCCAGCAGTTTACGACTAGCGGACAATGAGCAGTTCTTC,CASSLRLADNEQFF
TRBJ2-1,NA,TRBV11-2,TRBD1,TGTGCCAGCAGCTTAAGAGGGGGCAGGGCGGTTGAGCAGTTCTTC,CASSLRGGRAVEQFF
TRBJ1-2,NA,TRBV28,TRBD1,TGTGCCAGCAGCCCCCCGGGACAGGGTCGCTATGGCTACACCTTC,CASSPPGQGRYGYTF
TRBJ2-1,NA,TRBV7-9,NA,TGTGCCAGCAGCTTACTAGGACAGAAGTACAATGAGCAGTTCTTC,CASSLLGQKYNEQFF
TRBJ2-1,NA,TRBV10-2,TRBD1,TGCGCCTCTTCAGGGGGCTCCTACAATGAGCAGTTCTTC,CASSGGSYNEQFF
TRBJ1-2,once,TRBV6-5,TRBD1,TGTGCCAGCAGTACGCCACAGGGGAGCTTAGATGGCTACACCTTC,CASSTPQGSLDGYTF
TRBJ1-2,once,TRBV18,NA,TGTGCCAGCTCACCACGAGGGGGGGACTATGGCTACACCTTC,CASSPRGGDYGYTF
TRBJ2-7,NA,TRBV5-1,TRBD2,TGCGCCAGCAGCTTGGGGGAGGGCCTAACCTACGAGCAGTACTTC,CASSLGEGLTYEQYF
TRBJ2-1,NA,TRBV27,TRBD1,TGTGCCAGCAGTTCAAACAGGGGAAGAGGGAATGAGCAGTTCTTC,CASSSNRGRGNEQFF
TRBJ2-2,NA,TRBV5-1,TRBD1,TGCGCCAGCAGCTTGGAGTACAGGGGGATGGCCGGGGAGCTGTTTTTT,CASSLEYRGMAGELFF
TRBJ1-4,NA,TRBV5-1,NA,TGCGCCAGCCAGGGAAAGGCTAATGAAAAACTGTTTTTT,CASQGKANEKLFF
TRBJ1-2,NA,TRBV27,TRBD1,TGTGCCAGCAGTCCACACAACACAGGGGGCATCCCTACTAACTATGGCTACACCTTC,CASSPHNTGGIPTNYGYTF
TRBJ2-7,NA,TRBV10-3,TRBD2,TGTGCCATCAGTGACCTGGCTAGCGGACCCTACGAGCAGTACTTC,CAISDLASGPYEQYF
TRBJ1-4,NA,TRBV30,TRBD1,TGTGCCTGGAGCCTACAGGGGATTAATGAAAAACTGTTTTTT,CAWSLQGINEKLFF
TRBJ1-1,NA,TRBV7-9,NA,TGTGCCAGCAGCTTTCAGGGAAAAGGGACTGAAGCTTTCTTT,CASSFQGKGTEAFF
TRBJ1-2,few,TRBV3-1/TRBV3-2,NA,TGTGCCACGTCCGCTCCGGACAGAGCTAACTATGGCTACACCTTC,CATSAPDRANYGYTF
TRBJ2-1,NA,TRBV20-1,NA,TGCAGTGCTAGTGACCAGGTCAATGAGCAGTTCTTC,CSASDQVNEQFF
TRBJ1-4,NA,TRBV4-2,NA,TGTGCCAGCAGCCGACAGCCAGGGTGGGATGAAAAACTGTTTTTT,CASSRQPGWDEKLFF
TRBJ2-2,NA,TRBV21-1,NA,TGTGCCAGCAGCCAGGAAGGGACAGGGTACACCGGGGAGCTGTTTTTT,CASSQEGTGYTGELFF
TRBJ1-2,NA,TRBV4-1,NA,TGCGCCAGCAGCCAAGAGAGTAGAGGTGAAGTCTATGGCTACACCTTC,CASSQESRGEVYGYTF
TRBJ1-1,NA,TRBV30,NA,TGTGCCTGGAACAGGGCTGGGAACACTGAAGCTTTCTTT,CAWNRAGNTEAFF
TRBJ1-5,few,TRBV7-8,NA,TGTGCCAGCAGCTTAGCGGGGGGGGTCAATCAGCCCCAGCATTTT,CASSLAGGVNQPQHF
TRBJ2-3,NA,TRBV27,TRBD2,TGTGCCAGCAGTTTATCGGGCGGGGGGAGCACAGATACGCAGTATTTT,CASSLSGGGSTDTQYF
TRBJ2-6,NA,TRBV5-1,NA,TGCGCCAGCAGCTTGACAGGTTCTGGGGCCAACGTCCTGACTTTC,CASSLTGSGANVLTF
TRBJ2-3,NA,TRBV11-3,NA,TGTGCCAGCAGCCACGATGGCGGCGACACAGATACGCAGTATTTT,CASSHDGGDTDTQYF
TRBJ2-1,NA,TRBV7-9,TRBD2,TGTGCCAGCAGCACCCTAGCGGGGCCCGCCGGGGGCAATGAGCAGTTCTTC,CASSTLAGPAGGNEQFF
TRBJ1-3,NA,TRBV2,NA,TGTGCCAGCAGTGAAAGGTTACAGGGAGTAGGAAACACCATATATTTT,CASSERLQGVGNTIYF
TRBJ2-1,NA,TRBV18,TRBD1,TGTGCCAGCTCTCCGACCGGGACAGGGGGGAGTAGTGAGCAGTTCTTC,CASSPTGTGGSSEQFF
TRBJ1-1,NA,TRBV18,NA,TGTGCCAGCTCAGGGGGCCCCACTGAAGCTTTCTTT,CASSGGPTEAFF
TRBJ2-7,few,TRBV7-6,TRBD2,TGTGCCAGCAGCCGCCAGTCTAGCGGGGGGCCGAGCTCCTACGAGCAGTACTTC,CASSRQSSGGPSSYEQYF
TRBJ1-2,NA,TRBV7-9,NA,TGTGCCAGCAGCTTAGCCCCGCGGGGGTATGGCTACACCTTC,CASSLAPRGYGYTF
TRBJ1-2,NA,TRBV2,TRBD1,TGTGCCAGCAGGGACAGGGGAGGAAATGGCTACACCTTC,CASRDRGGNGYTF